The rows below give T cell receptor beta chains drawn from one sample of a study of patients and donors after allogeneic stem cell transplantation. MiXCR was run by TCRdb on the RT-PCR reads, yielding one entry per CDR3 protein. The table has roughly 880,000 distinct CDR3 sequences, more than 15% seen once. Sequencing was performed on blood, either unsorted or a sorted T cell fraction (not recorded which). The receptors were sampled from a human donor who was either an allogeneic HSCT recipient or a stem cell or donor lymphocyte infusion donor (not recorded which). It is not recorded whose cells these are; they may come from a transplant donor. Each CDR3 is given with its conserved first and last residue. A D gene is named only where the DNA matches it firmly. Part of the rows lack a size; the others show once, few, many or a class for expanded clones.

length	V	D	size	J	CDR3	DNA
14	TRBV7-2	-	many	TRBJ2-3	CASSLVPGTDTQYF	TGTGCCAGCAGCTTAGTCCCCGGCACAGATACGCAGTATTTT
16	TRBV5-1	-	few	TRBJ2-7	CASSWGLAERSYEQYF	TGCGCCAGCAGCTGGGGGCTAGCGGAACGCTCCTACGAGCAGTACTTC
13	TRBV2	-	many	TRBJ2-3	CASSAQGGDTQYF	TGTGCCAGCAGTGCGCAGGGGGGAGATACGCAGTATTTT
13	TRBV18	-	few	TRBJ2-7	CASSQLSLYEQYF	TGTGCCAGCTCACAACTTAGTCTCTACGAGCAGTACTTC
15	TRBV9	-	few	TRBJ1-1	CASSVVGAMNTEAFF	TGTGCCAGCAGCGTAGTCGGGGCCATGAACACTGAAGCTTTCTTT
15	TRBV9	TRBD2	few	TRBJ2-3	CASSLSGRVTDTQYF	TGTGCCAGCAGCCTGAGCGGGAGGGTCACAGATACGCAGTATTTT
14	TRBV5-4	TRBD2	-	TRBJ2-2	CASRLGEGTGELFF	TGTGCCAGCCGCTTGGGGGAGGGCACCGGGGAGCTGTTTTTT
14	TRBV4-3	-	few	TRBJ2-7	CASSQEARDYEQYF	TGCGCCAGCAGCCAAGAGGCCAGGGACTACGAGCAGTACTTC
15	TRBV20-1	TRBD2	many	TRBJ2-1	CSALRLAGTYNEQFF	TGCAGTGCCCTAAGACTAGCGGGGACCTACAATGAGCAGTTCTTC
12	TRBV12-3/TRBV12-4	-	-	TRBJ1-2	CASSLGSLGYTF	TGTGCCAGCAGTCTTGGGTCCCTTGGCTACACCTTC
19	TRBV21-1	-	-	TRBJ2-5	CASSCSGRASEPSQETQYF	TGTGCCAGCAGCTGTAGCGGGAGGGCCTCGGAACCAAGCCAAGAGACCCAGTACTTC
13	TRBV7-9	-	-	TRBJ2-5	CASSLMGSETQYF	TGTGCCAGCAGCTTAATGGGGTCAGAGACCCAGTACTTC